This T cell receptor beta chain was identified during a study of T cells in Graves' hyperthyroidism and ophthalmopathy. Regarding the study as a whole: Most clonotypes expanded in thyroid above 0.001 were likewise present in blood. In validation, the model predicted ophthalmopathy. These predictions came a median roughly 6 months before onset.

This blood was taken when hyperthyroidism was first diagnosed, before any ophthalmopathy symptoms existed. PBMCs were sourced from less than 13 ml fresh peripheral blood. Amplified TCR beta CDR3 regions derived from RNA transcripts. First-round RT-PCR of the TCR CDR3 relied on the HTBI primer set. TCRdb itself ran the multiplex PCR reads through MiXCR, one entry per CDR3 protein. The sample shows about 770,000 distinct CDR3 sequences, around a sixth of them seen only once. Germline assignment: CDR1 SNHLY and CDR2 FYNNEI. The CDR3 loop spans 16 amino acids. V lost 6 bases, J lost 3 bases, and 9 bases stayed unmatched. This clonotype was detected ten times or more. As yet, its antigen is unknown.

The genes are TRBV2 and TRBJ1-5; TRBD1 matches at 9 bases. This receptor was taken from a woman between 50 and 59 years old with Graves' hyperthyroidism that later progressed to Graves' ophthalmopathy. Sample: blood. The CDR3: CASRDRGGWNNQPQHF. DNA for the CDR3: TGTGCCAGCAGGGACAGGGGAGGTTGGAACAATCAGCCCCAGCATTTT.